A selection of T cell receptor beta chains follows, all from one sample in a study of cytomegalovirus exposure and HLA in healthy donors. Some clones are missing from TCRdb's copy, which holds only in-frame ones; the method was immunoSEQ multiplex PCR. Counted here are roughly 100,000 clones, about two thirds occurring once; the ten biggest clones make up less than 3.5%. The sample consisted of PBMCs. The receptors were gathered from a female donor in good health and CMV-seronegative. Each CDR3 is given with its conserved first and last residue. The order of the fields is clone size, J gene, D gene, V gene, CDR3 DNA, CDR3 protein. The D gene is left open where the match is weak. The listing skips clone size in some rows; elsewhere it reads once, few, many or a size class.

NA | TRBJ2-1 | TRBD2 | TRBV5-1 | TGCGCCAGCAGCTTTGTAGCGGGAGAATGGAATGAGCAGTTCTTC | CASSFVAGEWNEQFF
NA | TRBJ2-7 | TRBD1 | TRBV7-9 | TGTGCCAGCAGCGACCAGACAGGGAAGGGCTACGAGCAGTACTTC | CASSDQTGKGYEQYF
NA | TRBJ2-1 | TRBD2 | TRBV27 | TGTGCCAGCAGTCCAATGGGACTAGCGGGAGTGCTTAATGAGCAGTTCTTC | CASSPMGLAGVLNEQFF
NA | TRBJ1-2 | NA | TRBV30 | TGTGCCTGGACACCCCAAGAACGACCAGGTAGCTATGGCTACACCTTC | CAWTPQERPGSYGYTF
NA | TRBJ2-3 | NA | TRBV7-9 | TGTGCCAGCAGAATTGCAGGGGTTCCAGATACGCAGTATTTT | CASRIAGVPDTQYF
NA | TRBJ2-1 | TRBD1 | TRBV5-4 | TGTGCCAGCAGCCTCCGGACAGGGGGAGTGGGTGAGCAGTTCTTC | CASSLRTGGVGEQFF
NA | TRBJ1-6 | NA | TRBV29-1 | TGCAGCGTCAACGAGGGGGGGAATTCACCCCTCCACTTT | CSVNEGGNSPLHF
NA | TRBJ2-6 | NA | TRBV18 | TGTGCCAGCTCACCACCCCTCCAGGGCGCTTTCTCTGGGGCCAACGTCCTGACTTTC | CASSPPLQGAFSGANVLTF
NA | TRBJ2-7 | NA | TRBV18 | TGTGCCAGCTCACCTCTAGGGCAGGGCGGCCACGAGCAGTACTTC | CASSPLGQGGHEQYF
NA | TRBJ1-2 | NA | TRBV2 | TGTGCCAGCAGTGAGTCGGGGAAGGGCTACACCTTC | CASSESGKGYTF
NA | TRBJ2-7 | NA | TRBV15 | TGTGCCACCAGCAGAGATCTTGGAGGGAACGAGCAGTACTTC | CATSRDLGGNEQYF
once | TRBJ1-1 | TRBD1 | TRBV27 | TGTGCCAGCAGTTTATATGGACAGGCAATGAACACTGAAGCTTTCTTT | CASSLYGQAMNTEAFF
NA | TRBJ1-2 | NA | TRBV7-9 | TGTGCCAGCAGCAACGGGGGGGGAAGCGGCTACACCTTC | CASSNGGGSGYTF
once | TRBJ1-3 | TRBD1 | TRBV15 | TGTGCCACCAGCATAGTGACAGGGCCTCCCCTCTTCTCTGGAAACACCATATATTTT | CATSIVTGPPLFSGNTIYF
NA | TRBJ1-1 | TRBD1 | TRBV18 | TGTGCCAGCTCACAGAGACAGGGAGGCACTGAAGCTTTCTTT | CASSQRQGGTEAFF
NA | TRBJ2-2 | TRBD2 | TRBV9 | TGTGCCAGCAGCGTGGTGACTAGCGGGAGAGGAGGGGAGCTGTTTTTT | CASSVVTSGRGGELFF
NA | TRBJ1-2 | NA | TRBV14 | TGTGCCAGCAGCCAAAGCCCGACAGGTGCTACATATGGCTACACCTTC | CASSQSPTGATYGYTF
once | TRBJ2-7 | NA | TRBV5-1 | TGCGCCAGCAGCTTTGGAGGGGCGAGCCGGGCCTACGAGCAGTACTTC | CASSFGGASRAYEQYF